This TCR beta chain came from a study of blood T cell repertoires in COVID-19. For the study at large: Sample material is recorded as cDNA or gDNA derived from T cells, B-cell-depleted T cells, or PBMCs.

TCRdb's table, derived via immunoSEQ multiplex PCR, lists solely in-frame clones and lacks some. The table includes 170,000 or so clones, approximately 82% detected once. Germline V gives CDR1 SGHNT, CDR2 YYREEE (reference sequence). The CDR3 length is 14 residues. Trimming removed 0 bases at V and 0 bases at J, with 7 bases between. Participants' own reports of clinical history determined their cohort assignment. The receptor's source is a woman aged 45-60 years who had recovered from COVID-19. This chain links TRBV5-4 with TRBJ2-7; weak D call: TRBD1 (6 bases). The sequenced material came from PBMCs or T cells enriched from blood (not recorded which). The CDR3 bases are TGTGCCAGCAGCTTGGCACAGGGCTCCTACGAGCAGTACTTC. It is translated as CASSLAQGSYEQYF.